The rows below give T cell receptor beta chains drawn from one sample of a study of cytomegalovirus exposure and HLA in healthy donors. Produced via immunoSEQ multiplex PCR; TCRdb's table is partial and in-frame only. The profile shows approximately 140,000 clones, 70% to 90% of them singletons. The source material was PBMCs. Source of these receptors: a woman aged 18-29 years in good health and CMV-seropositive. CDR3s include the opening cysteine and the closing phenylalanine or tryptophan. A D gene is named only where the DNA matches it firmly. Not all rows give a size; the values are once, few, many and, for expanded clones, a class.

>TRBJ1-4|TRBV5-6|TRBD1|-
TGTGCCAGCAGCTCCATACCGGGACAGGGGGAAGAAAAACTGTTTTTT
CASSSIPGQGEEKLFF
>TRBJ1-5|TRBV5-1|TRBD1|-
TGCGCCAGCAGCTTGGGACAGGGTGCGAATCAGCCCCAGCATTTT
CASSLGQGANQPQHF
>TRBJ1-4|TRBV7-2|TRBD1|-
TGTGCCAGCCAAGGACAGGTTAATGAAAAACTGTTTTTT
CASQGQVNEKLFF
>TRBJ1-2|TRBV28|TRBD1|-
TGTGCCAGCACCATCCCACAGGGGGCTCGGAATGGCTACACCTTC
CASTIPQGARNGYTF
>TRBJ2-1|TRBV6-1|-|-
TGTGCCAGCAGCTGGAGCTATGAGCAGTTCTTC
CASSWSYEQFF
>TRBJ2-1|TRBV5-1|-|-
TGCGCCAGCAGGGTGGGCGGGCTTTACAATGAGCAGTTCTTC
CASRVGGLYNEQFF
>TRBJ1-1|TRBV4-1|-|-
TGCGCCAGCAGCCGATACCAGGCGTACACTGAAGCTTTCTTT
CASSRYQAYTEAFF
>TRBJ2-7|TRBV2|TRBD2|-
TGTGCCAGCAGTGTCCCCAGCGGGAGGGTATACGAGCAGTACTTC
CASSVPSGRVYEQYF
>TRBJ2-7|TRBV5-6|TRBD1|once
TGTGCCAGCAGCTTACAGGGGGCCTACGAGCAGTACTTC
CASSLQGAYEQYF
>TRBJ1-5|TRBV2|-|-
TGTGCCAGCTTGGGCCTGCGGGGAGATAGCAATCAGCCCCAGCATTTT
CASLGLRGDSNQPQHF
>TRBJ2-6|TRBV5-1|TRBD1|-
TGCGCCAGTGGGACAGGCGACTCTGGGGCCAACGTCCTGACTTTC
CASGTGDSGANVLTF
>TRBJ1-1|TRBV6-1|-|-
TGTGCCAGCAGTGAATGGAAGGCAGGGCGTGGCACTGAAGCTTTCTTT
CASSEWKAGRGTEAFF
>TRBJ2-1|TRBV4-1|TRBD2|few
TGCGCCAGCAGCCGACAACTAGCGGGGAACTACAATGAGCAGTTCTTC
CASSRQLAGNYNEQFF
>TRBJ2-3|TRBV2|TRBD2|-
TGTGCCAGCAGTGAGGGACTAGCGACGGATACGCAGTATTTT
CASSEGLATDTQYF
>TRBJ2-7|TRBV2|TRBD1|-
TGTGCCAGCATTATTGACAGGGGGTACGAGCAGTACTTC
CASIIDRGYEQYF
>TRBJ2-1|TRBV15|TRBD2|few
TGTGCCACCAGCAGAGAGGCGGGAGGGCCCGATGAGCAGTTCTTC
CATSREAGGPDEQFF
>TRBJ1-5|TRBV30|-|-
TGTGCCTGGAGTGGGTGGGGAGGCAATCAGCCCCAGCATTTT
CAWSGWGGNQPQHF
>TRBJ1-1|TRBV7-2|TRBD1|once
TGTGCCAGCAGCTTAGGGCCAGGGGGCCGAGGAACTGAAGCTTTCTTT
CASSLGPGGRGTEAFF
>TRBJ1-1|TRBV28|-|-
TGTGCCAGCACCGCCCCAGGCGGGACGGGCACTGAAGCTTTCTTT
CASTAPGGTGTEAFF
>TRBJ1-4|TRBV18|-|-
TGTGCCAGCTCACCGAGAGGGCGGACTAATGAAAAACTGTTTTTT
CASSPRGRTNEKLFF
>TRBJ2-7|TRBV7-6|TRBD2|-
TGTGCCAGCAGCGGGGGGGAGGAGCAGTACTTC
CASSGGEEQYF
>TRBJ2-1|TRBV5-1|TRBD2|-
TGCGCCAGCAGCTCCCCAGGACTAGCGGAGGGGGAGCAGTTCTTC
CASSSPGLAEGEQFF
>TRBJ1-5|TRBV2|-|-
TGTGCCAGCAGTGGAGGTCCTTATAGCAATCAGCCCCAGCATTTT
CASSGGPYSNQPQHF
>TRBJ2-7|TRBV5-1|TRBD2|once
TGCGCCAGCTCAGGGACTAGCGGAACGGGCGAGCAGTACTTC
CASSGTSGTGEQYF
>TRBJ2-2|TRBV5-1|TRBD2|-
TGCGCCAGCAGCTTGCTAGCGGGCAACACCGGGGAGCTGTTTTTT
CASSLLAGNTGELFF
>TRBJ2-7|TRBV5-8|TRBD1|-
TGTGCCAGCAGGGGACAGTATGCCTACGAGCAGTACTTC
CASRGQYAYEQYF
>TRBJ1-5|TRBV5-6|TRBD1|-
TGTGCCAGCAGCTTCGCCGGACAGGGCAGGGATCAGCCCCAGCATTTT
CASSFAGQGRDQPQHF
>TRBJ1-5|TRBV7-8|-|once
TGTGCCAGCAGCTTAGGCATCCTTGGCCAGCCCCAGCATTTT
CASSLGILGQPQHF
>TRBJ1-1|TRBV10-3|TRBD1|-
TGTGCCATCGTTAGGGACAGGGGGAACACTGAAGCTTTCTTT
CAIVRDRGNTEAFF
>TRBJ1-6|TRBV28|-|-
TGTGCCAGCACCAGAAATGGGGGCGGTTCACCCCTCCACTTT
CASTRNGGGSPLHF
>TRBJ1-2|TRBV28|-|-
TGTGCCAGCAGGATCTACAGCGGTGGCTACACCTTC
CASRIYSGGYTF
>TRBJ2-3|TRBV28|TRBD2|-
TGTGCCAGCAGGCTGGGACTAGCGGGATACCGCACAGATACGCAGTATTTT
CASRLGLAGYRTDTQYF
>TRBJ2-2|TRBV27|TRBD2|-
TGTGCCAGCAGCTTACGCGGGACTAGCGGGGGGGCAAGATGGACCGGGGAGCTGTTTTTT
CASSLRGTSGGARWTGELFF
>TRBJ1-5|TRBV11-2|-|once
TGTGCCAGCAGCTTATCCAGGGATCAGCCCCAGCATTTT
CASSLSRDQPQHF
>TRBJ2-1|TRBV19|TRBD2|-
TGTGCCAGTAGTATCGGGGGGACTATATCGAATCAGCAGTTCTTC
CASSIGGTISNQQFF
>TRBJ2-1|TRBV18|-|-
TGTGCCAGCTCACCAGCAGGGTCCTACAATGAGCAGTTCTTC
CASSPAGSYNEQFF
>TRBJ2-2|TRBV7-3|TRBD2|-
TGTGCCAGCAGCCCCGGACTAGCGGGCCACCTCACCGGGGAGCTGTTTTTT
CASSPGLAGHLTGELFF
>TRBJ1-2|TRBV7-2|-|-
TGTGCCAGCAGCTTTACCCCAGAAAATGGCTACACCTTC
CASSFTPENGYTF